Here is one TCR beta chain with its context. Its antigen is not known. Since a much larger clone is just one base distant, this may be a read error. The data stem from a study of regulatory T cells in long-lasting Graves disease. According to the study, TCR beta libraries were built with iRepertoire HTBI primers and CDR3-region Arm-PCR. TCRdb processed the multiplex PCR reads anew with MiXCR; each CDR3 protein has one entry. The sample has roughly 470,000 distinct CDR3 sequences, more than 20% seen once. Stated time point: persistent/refractory GD, antithyroid drugs over 5 years with positive TRAb. PBMCs provided the RNA from which the TCR library was made. Study-level points and caveats: Newly diagnosed Graves' patients exceeded persistent ones in TCR diversity.

The sample in question was peripheral blood mononuclear cells (PBMCs), obtained when the disease was refractory, from a patient treated with antithyroid drugs. The origin of this receptor is a female donor with Graves disease.

Here the CDR3 reads CTSSWNRGRYEQYF. The CDR3 DNA reads TGCACCAGCAGCTGGAACAGGGGGAGATACGAGCAGTACTTC. The genes are TRBV5-1 and TRBJ2-7; 8 bases align to TRBD1. The CDR3 covers 14 residues. Germline V gene lookup returns CDR1 SGHRS and CDR2 YFSETQ.